Listed below are T cell receptor beta chains from one sample, sequenced in a study of shared clonotypes between healthy human individuals. The data were produced by immunoSEQ multiplex PCR, yet TCRdb's version contains in-frame clones alone and is incomplete. The table lists hundreds of thousands of clones, around 96% of them singletons, with approximately 0.32% in the top ten. Sequencing used memory CD8+ T cells sorted from blood. The receptors here all came from a young man in good health. Both conserved end residues are part of each CDR3. A D gene is named only where the DNA matches it firmly. Not every row has a clone size; where given, it reads once, few, many or a size class.

NA,14,NA,TRBJ2-5,TRBV2,TGTGCCAGCAGTAATCAGGGGCGAAAAGAGACCCAGTACTTC,CASSNQGRKETQYF
once,16,TRBD2,TRBJ2-7,TRBV5-1,TGCGCCAGCAGCTTACTAGCGGGAGTAGCGACCTACGAGCAGTACTTC,CASSLLAGVATYEQYF
NA,12,NA,TRBJ2-7,TRBV2,TGTGCCAGCAGTCCCCACTCCTACGAGCAGTACTTC,CASSPHSYEQYF
NA,14,NA,TRBJ2-3,TRBV19,TGTGCCAGTAGTATCAGGGTTAGGACAGATACGCAGTATTTT,CASSIRVRTDTQYF
once,12,NA,TRBJ2-5,TRBV28,TGTGCCAGCAGTTTGATACGGGGGACCCAGTACTTC,CASSLIRGTQYF
NA,16,NA,TRBJ2-3,TRBV11-2,TGTGCCAGCAGCTTTAGTTGGCTAGTCAAGAGAGATACGCAGTATTTT,CASSFSWLVKRDTQYF
NA,13,NA,TRBJ2-5,TRBV2,TGTGCCAGCAGGGGGCCGGGTGAGATGACCCAGTACTTC,CASRGPGEMTQYF
NA,17,TRBD1,TRBJ1-5,TRBV7-9,TGTGCCAGCAGCTTGGGACGGGACAGGGTAAGCAATCAGCCCCAGCATTTT,CASSLGRDRVSNQPQHF
NA,15,NA,TRBJ1-1,TRBV7-4,TGTGCCAGCAGCTTACGAGGCAGGACTGACACTGAAGCTTTCTTT,CASSLRGRTDTEAFF
NA,13,NA,TRBJ2-7,TRBV28,TGTGCCAGCAGTCCACACCGACAGGGACTGCCCGACTTC,CASSPHRQGLPDF
NA,16,TRBD2,TRBJ2-3,TRBV28,TGTGCCAGCAGTTTATGGACTAGCGGGAGGCCAGATACGCAGTATTTT,CASSLWTSGRPDTQYF
NA,11,NA,TRBJ2-7,TRBV6-1,TGTGCCAGCAGTGAAGGCGGGGTTCAGTACTTC,CASSEGGVQYF
NA,15,TRBD1,TRBJ2-5,TRBV11-1,TGTGCCAGCAGCCTCCCGACAGGGGGGCAAGAGACCCAGTACTTC,CASSLPTGGQETQYF
once,13,NA,TRBJ1-3,TRBV5-4,TGTGCCAGCAGCCTTGACAGGGGAAACACCATATATTTT,CASSLDRGNTIYF
NA,13,NA,TRBJ1-1,TRBV4-1,TGCGCCAGCACCGATACAATGAACACTGAAGCTTTCTTT,CASTDTMNTEAFF
NA,14,NA,TRBJ2-3,TRBV7-9,TGTGCCAGCAGCTCGAACAGGGGCACAGATACGCAGTATTTT,CASSSNRGTDTQYF
NA,14,NA,TRBJ2-7,TRBV28,TGTGCCAGCAGTCCTGGGACCCTGCCCTACGAGCAGTACTTC,CASSPGTLPYEQYF
NA,18,TRBD1,TRBJ1-5,TRBV15,TGTGCCACCAGCAGAGGTGTCGACAGGGGAGGGGTCAATCAGCCCCAGCATTTT,CATSRGVDRGGVNQPQHF
NA,16,TRBD2,TRBJ2-7,TRBV6-5,TGTGCCAGCAGTTACTCCCGGACTAGCGGGACCTACGAGCAGTACTTC,CASSYSRTSGTYEQYF
NA,11,NA,TRBJ1-2,TRBV25-1,TGTGCCAGCAGTGAATATGGGGGCTACACCTTC,CASSEYGGYTF
NA,16,TRBD1,TRBJ1-5,TRBV28,TGTGCCAGCAGGAAGGGGACAGCCTATAGCAATCAGCCCCAGCATTTT,CASRKGTAYSNQPQHF
NA,15,TRBD1,TRBJ2-7,TRBV6-5,TGTGCCACCCACCAAACAGGGGAAGTCTCCTACGAGCAGTACTTC,CATHQTGEVSYEQYF
NA,17,NA,TRBJ1-1,TRBV5-6,TGTGCCAGCAGCCAAATAGGACAGATTGGGGCCATACCCGAAGCTTTCTTT,CASSQIGQIGAIPEAFF
NA,13,TRBD1,TRBJ2-7,TRBV7-3,TGTGCCAGCAGCAGAGGACAGGGACACGAGCAGTACTTC,CASSRGQGHEQYF
NA,14,TRBD1,TRBJ1-6,TRBV5-4,TGTGCCAGCAGCTTGACAGGGGCACGGTCACCCCTCCACTTT,CASSLTGARSPLHF
NA,14,TRBD2,TRBJ2-5,TRBV5-1,TGCGCCAGCAGCTTGGCCGGGAGGGAAGAGACCCAGTACTTC,CASSLAGREETQYF
NA,13,NA,TRBJ2-5,TRBV5-4,TGTGCCAGCCGGAGTCAGGCGGGGGAGACCCAGTACTTC,CASRSQAGETQYF
NA,12,NA,TRBJ1-5,TRBV19,TGTGCCAGTAGGGTCCTTGGTCAGCCCCAGCATTTT,CASRVLGQPQHF
NA,11,TRBD2,TRBJ2-7,TRBV10-3,TGTGCCATCACTAGCGGCTACGAGCAGTACTTC,CAITSGYEQYF
NA,12,NA,TRBJ2-7,TRBV27,TGTGCCCTGGCCTGTAACTCCTACGAGCAGTACTTC,CALACNSYEQYF
NA,16,TRBD2,TRBJ2-1,TRBV5-1,TGCGCCAGCAGCTTGTCGGGAGGGAGCTCCTACAATGAGCAGTTCTTC,CASSLSGGSSYNEQFF
once,19,TRBD2,TRBJ2-1,TRBV14,TGTGCCAGCAGCCATCGCTTAGCACTAGCGGGGGGCTCCTACAATGAGCAGTTCTTC,CASSHRLALAGGSYNEQFF
NA,13,NA,TRBJ2-7,TRBV6-6,TGTGCCAGCAGTTTTCCGACAGGTTACGAGCAGTACTTC,CASSFPTGYEQYF
once,13,NA,TRBJ1-2,TRBV28,TGTGCCAGCAGAACCGGGACCCGTGAGGGCTACACCTTC,CASRTGTREGYTF
NA,12,TRBD2,TRBJ2-1,TRBV28,TGTGCCAGCAGGCCCCCGGGGGGGGAGCAGTTCTTC,CASRPPGGEQFF
NA,15,NA,TRBJ1-1,TRBV19,TGTGCCAGTAGTTCCGACAATCTCCTTAGGACTGAAGCTTTCTTT,CASSSDNLLRTEAFF
once,15,NA,TRBJ2-7,TRBV10-1,TGCGCCAGCAGTGAGTCTATAGGGGACATTAGGGAGCAGTACTTC,CASSESIGDIREQYF
NA,14,TRBD2,TRBJ2-1,TRBV9,TGTGCCAGCAGCCTAAATAGCGGGAGGGATGAGCAGTTCTTC,CASSLNSGRDEQFF
NA,16,TRBD2,TRBJ2-3,TRBV5-1,TGCGCCAGCAGCTTGTCCCTAGCGGAGAGCACAGATACGCAGTATTTT,CASSLSLAESTDTQYF
NA,16,TRBD2,TRBJ2-7,TRBV11-3,TGTGCCAGCAGCTTCACCGGGACTAGCGGGAGCTACGAGCAGTACTTC,CASSFTGTSGSYEQYF
once,17,TRBD2,TRBJ2-1,TRBV7-3,TGTGCCAGCAGCTCATCTGGTGGTAGCGGGAGAGAGGGTGAGCAGTTCTTC,CASSSSGGSGREGEQFF
NA,17,TRBD2,TRBJ2-7,TRBV11-2,TGTGCCAGCAGCTTACCGAACCACGGGACTAGCGGCTACGAGCAGTACTTC,CASSLPNHGTSGYEQYF
NA,14,NA,TRBJ2-5,TRBV5-1,TGCGCCAGCAGCTTGGTCGGCGGGTCGGAGACCCAGTACTTC,CASSLVGGSETQYF
NA,14,NA,TRBJ2-3,TRBV28,TGTGCCAGCAGCCATGGAGGCAGCACAGATACGCAGTATTTT,CASSHGGSTDTQYF
NA,16,TRBD1,TRBJ2-7,TRBV5-3,TGTGCCAGAAGCTGTATCGGGACAGGGATTCACTACGAGCAGTACTTC,CARSCIGTGIHYEQYF
NA,14,NA,TRBJ1-2,TRBV6-1,TGTGCCAGCAGTACCCCCGGGACGGTCTATGGCTACACCTTC,CASSTPGTVYGYTF
NA,12,NA,TRBJ1-5,TRBV7-9,TGTGCCAGCAGCTTAGGGAGACAGCCCCAGCATTTT,CASSLGRQPQHF